The rows below give T cell receptor beta chains drawn from one sample of a study of blood T cell repertoires in COVID-19. Sequencing used immunoSEQ multiplex PCR; TCRdb keeps in-frame clones, though not all of them. This table has 100,000 to 150,000 clones, around 90% appearing once. The sequencing sample was made of peripheral blood. Receptors were obtained from a man between 45 and 60 years old with COVID-19, enrolled during active disease. Each CDR3 is given with its conserved first and last residue. D genes are given only for firm matches. Rows may omit the clone size; those that give it use once, few, many or a size class.

NA | TRBJ2-5 | NA | TRBV30 | TGTGCCTGGAGCCTTACAGGGCGGGAGACCCAGTACTTC | CAWSLTGRETQYF
TRBD2 | TRBJ2-1 | NA | TRBV11-2 | TGTGCCAGCAGCTCGCAACTAGCGGGAGCCTACAATGAGCAGTTCTTC | CASSSQLAGAYNEQFF
TRBD1 | TRBJ2-3 | NA | TRBV29-1 | TGCAGCGTTGCCAGGGGGCGTGCAGATACGCAGTATTTT | CSVARGRADTQYF
TRBD2 | TRBJ2-1 | NA | TRBV9 | TGTGCCAGCAGCGTAGAACCTAGCGGGCGCTATGAGCAGTTCTTC | CASSVEPSGRYEQFF
NA | TRBJ2-7 | medium-sized | TRBV30 | TGTGCCTGGAGTGACGGGGGCGAGCAGTACTTC | CAWSDGGEQYF
TRBD1 | TRBJ1-2 | NA | TRBV5-5 | TGTGCCAGCAGCTTGTATCCGGACAGGGGGACTGGCTACACCTTC | CASSLYPDRGTGYTF
NA | TRBJ2-1 | NA | TRBV9 | TGTGCCAGCAGCCCTGGAGGACCTACGAACAATGAGCAGTTCTTC | CASSPGGPTNNEQFF
NA | TRBJ1-5 | few | TRBV16 | TGTGCCAGCAGCCGGGACAACAATCAGCCCCAGCATTTT | CASSRDNNQPQHF
NA | TRBJ2-3 | NA | TRBV18 | TGTGCCAGCTCACCGACGACTAGGGCAGATACGCAGTATTTT | CASSPTTRADTQYF
NA | TRBJ2-7 | NA | TRBV29-1 | TGCAGCGTTGAACCCTCCTCAGGGAAGCAGTACTTC | CSVEPSSGKQYF
TRBD1 | TRBJ1-2 | NA | TRBV28 | TGTGCCAGCAGTTTACACCCGGGACAGGACTATGGCTACACCTTC | CASSLHPGQDYGYTF
NA | TRBJ1-1 | NA | TRBV5-1 | TGCGCCAGCAGCTTGGGAGGGAATCCTGAAGCTTTCTTT | CASSLGGNPEAFF
NA | TRBJ2-7 | NA | TRBV11-2 | TGTGCCAGCAGCTTAGGACCTACCGGAGGCTACGAGCAGTACTTC | CASSLGPTGGYEQYF
TRBD1 | TRBJ1-1 | NA | TRBV19 | TGTGCCAGTAGAAAGACACCGGGACAGGGGAAGACTGAAGCTTTCTTT | CASRKTPGQGKTEAFF
TRBD1 | TRBJ2-7 | NA | TRBV3-1/TRBV3-2 | TGTGCCAGCAGCGCCCGGGACAGTTCCTACGAGCAGTACTTC | CASSARDSSYEQYF
NA | TRBJ2-7 | NA | TRBV12-3/TRBV12-4 | TGTGCCAGCAGTTTGTCCGGGACTGACGAGCAGTACTTC | CASSLSGTDEQYF
NA | TRBJ1-2 | NA | TRBV6-5 | TGTGCCAGCAGTCGGGGCAGGGGAAACTATGGCTACACCTTC | CASSRGRGNYGYTF
NA | TRBJ2-2 | few | TRBV10-3 | TGTGCCATCAGCCCGGGGGAGGACACCGGGGAGCTGTTTTTT | CAISPGEDTGELFF
NA | TRBJ1-3 | NA | TRBV4-1 | TGCGCCAGCAGCCCGGTCGGAAACACCATATATTTT | CASSPVGNTIYF
NA | TRBJ1-1 | NA | TRBV9 | TGTGCCAGCAGCGTAACAAGAACCTCTGAAGCTTTCTTT | CASSVTRTSEAFF
TRBD2 | TRBJ2-3 | NA | TRBV4-2 | TGTGCCAGCAGCCAAGGACTAGCAGCAGATACGCAGTATTTT | CASSQGLAADTQYF
TRBD1 | TRBJ2-2 | NA | TRBV28 | TGTGCCAGCAGGGGGACAGCGAACACCGGGGAGCTGTTTTTT | CASRGTANTGELFF